The clone carrying this TCR beta chain has more than one count but fewer than ten. The record originates from a study of patients and donors after allogeneic stem cell transplantation. TCRdb itself ran the RT-PCR reads through MiXCR, one entry per CDR3 protein. The sample has 800,000 to 1,000,000 distinct CDR3 sequences, approximately 18% seen once. Germline trimming cut 4 bases from V and 9 bases from J; bases unmatched to any gene: 9. In germline, CDR1 is SGHDT, CDR2 YYEEEE. This CDR3 is built from 15 residues. The sequenced sample was blood, either unsorted or a sorted T cell fraction (not recorded which). The receptor was derived from a human donor who was either an allogeneic HSCT recipient or a stem cell or donor lymphocyte infusion donor (not recorded which). It is not recorded whose cells these are; they may come from a transplant donor. This chain uses TRBV5-6 with TRBJ2-1; 11 bases line up with TRBD2. Here the CDR3 DNA reads TGTGCCAGCAGCAGAGTAGCGGGGGGGTTCGGTGAGCAGTTCTTC. Its translation is CASSRVAGGFGEQFF.